This entry lists 31 T cell receptor beta chains sequenced from one sample in a study of shared clonotypes between healthy human individuals. Naive CD8 cells were CD45RO-negative, positively selected for CCR7, excluding terminally differentiated effector memory CD45RA+ cells. Libraries were prepared by immunoSEQ multiplex PCR; TCRdb keeps only in-frame clonotypes and omits some of them. Among approximately 720,000 clones listed, under 95% were seen once. The sequenced sample consisted of naive CD8+ T cells sorted from blood. The origin of the receptors is a man aged 25 to 45 in good health.

This clone was detected only once. The V call is TRBV7-9, the J call TRBJ1-2; unclear D gene. This CDR3 spans 13 amino acids. The germline V and J ends were trimmed by 5 bases and 5 bases, with 12 bases remaining between them. From germline, CDR1 is SEHNR and CDR2 FQNEAQ (reference sequence). The CDR3 spells CASSAHALYGYTF. As DNA, the CDR3 is TGTGCCAGCAGCGCGCACGCACTATATGGCTACACCTTC.

J is TRBJ2-7 and V is TRBV29-1, with 10 bases fitting TRBD2. V lost 5 bases and J lost 2; bases outside the gene matches: 3. CDR3 length equals 13 residues. Germline values: CDR1 SQVTM, CDR2 ANQGSEA. The CDR3 nucleotides are TGCAGCGTTCATCTAGCGGGGGCCTACGAGCAGTACTTC. This sequence encodes CSVHLAGAYEQYF.

The V gene is TRBV7-9, the J gene TRBJ2-7, with TRBD2 matching over 8 bases. Unmatched junction bases numbered 9, after V lost 5 bases and J lost 0 bases. The germline CDR1 and CDR2 sequences are SEHNR and FQNEAQ (reference sequence). The CDR3 extends over 16 amino acids. The CDR3 DNA reads TGTGCCAGCAGCCGTAGACCGAGCGGGAGCTCCTACGAGCAGTACTTC. Amino acids: CASSRRPSGSSYEQYF.

V and J are TRBV6-1 and TRBJ2-1; D is possibly TRBD2 (6 bases). CDR3 length equals 16 residues. Germline V gives CDR1 MNHNS, CDR2 SASEGT. The V and J ends lost 1 base and 4 bases respectively, with 14 bases between them. CDR3 amino acids: CASSEGSGTSYNEQFF. CDR3 nucleotide sequence: TGTGCCAGCAGTGAAGGTAGCGGAACTTCTTACAATGAGCAGTTCTTC.

This rearrangement joins TRBV27 to TRBJ2-1; no clear D gene. The CDR3 contains 15 residues. V was cut by 0 bases and J by 7 bases, with 13 bases left in between. Germline V lookup: CDR1 MNHEY, CDR2 SMNVEV (reference sequence). The CDR3 protein is CASSLSPGQPNEQFF. In DNA form, the CDR3 reads TGTGCCAGCAGTTTATCTCCGGGCCAACCGAATGAGCAGTTCTTC.

This sequence joins TRBV7-6 and TRBJ2-7, with 8 bases lining up with TRBD1. The V segment lost 5 bases and the J segment 3 bases; nucleotides outside the gene matches: 18. The CDR3 contains 18 residues. Looked up from germline, CDR1 is SGHVS and CDR2 is FNYEAQ. The DNA of the CDR3 is TGTGCCAGCAGCCCCCGGGGCGACAGGGGTCAATTTTACTACGAGCAGTACTTC. It yields the protein CASSPRGDRGQFYYEQYF.

The table lists this clone with a few counts. The rearrangement joins TRBV11-2 to TRBJ2-1; tentative D call: TRBD2 (7 bases). The CDR3 spans 12 residues. Germline CDR1 is SGHAT and CDR2 is FQNNGV. Trimming removed 8 bases at V and 9 bases at J, with 14 bases between. As DNA, the CDR3 is TGTGCCAGCGGAGGGGGGGATCGTGAGCAGTTCTTC. Amino acid sequence: CASGGGDREQFF.

The chain employs TRBV4-1 and TRBJ2-1, with D possibly being TRBD1 (5 bases). This CDR3 has 16 amino acids. V was clipped by 0 bases and J by 6 bases, with 15 bases between them. Per the germline V gene, CDR1 is MGHRA and CDR2 is YSYEKL. The CDR3 protein is CASSQDEQGPLNEQFF. The CDR3 nucleotides read TGCGCCAGCAGCCAAGATGAGCAGGGCCCCCTCAATGAGCAGTTCTTC.

The gene calls are TRBV5-1 and TRBJ1-1, with 9 bases identical to TRBD1. This CDR3 is 18 amino acids long. Trimming at V came to 5 bases and at J to 2 bases, leaving 16 bases not matched to a gene. The germline V gene encodes CDR1 SGHRS and CDR2 YFSETQ. The CDR3 reads CASRPTPGQGMSNTEAFF. The DNA for the CDR3 is TGCGCCAGCAGGCCAACTCCGGGACAGGGTATGAGTAACACTGAAGCTTTCTTT.

V is TRBV28 and J is TRBJ2-3; D is unclear. Trimming left V 6 bases short and J 5 bases short, with 18 bases between. The CDR3 has 15 residues. Per germline, CDR1 MDHEN and CDR2 SYDVKM. The CDR3 sequence: CASSLGLRARDTQYF. The CDR3, as DNA: TGTGCCAGCAGCCTGGGTCTGAGAGCTCGAGATACGCAGTATTTT.

The V gene is TRBV7-9, the J gene TRBJ2-7; tentative D call: TRBD2 (5 bases). CDR1 and CDR2 from the germline V gene are SEHNR and FQNEAQ (reference sequence). The CDR3 consists of 14 residues. V was shortened by 2 bases and J by 2 bases, with 10 bases between the two germline ends. This CDR3 reads CASSLKGDPYEQYF. The CDR3 DNA reads TGTGCCAGCAGCTTAAAGGGAGATCCCTACGAGCAGTACTTC.

This clone has only a few counts. The chain uses TRBV6-5 and TRBJ2-2; 7 bases fit TRBD1. Per germline, CDR1 MNHEY and CDR2 SVGAGI. V lost 0 bases and J lost 6; bases outside the gene matches: 7. The CDR3 totals 16 residues. The chain's CDR3 is CASSYSGTAGSGELFF. In DNA form, the CDR3 reads TGTGCCAGCAGTTACTCGGGGACAGCTGGGTCCGGGGAGCTGTTTTTT.

This chain connects TRBV13 to TRBJ1-1; D might be TRBD1 (5 bases). CDR3 length: 16 residues. The V and J ends lost 1 base and 5 bases respectively, with 17 bases between them. Germline CDR1 reads PRHDT; CDR2 reads FYEKMQ (reference sequence). The CDR3 sequence is CASSLVGGVIGTEAFF. In DNA form, the CDR3 reads TGTGCCAGCAGCTTAGTCGGGGGGGTGATTGGGACTGAAGCTTTCTTT.

This sequence joins TRBV7-9 and TRBJ2-3; no clear D gene. In germline, CDR1 is SEHNR, CDR2 FQNEAQ (reference sequence). V shed 2 bases and J shed 5 bases, with 11 bases lying between them. CDR3 length equals 14 residues. CDR3 amino acids: CASSLLAPGDTQYF. The CDR3 nucleotides read TGTGCCAGCAGCTTACTCGCCCCCGGAGATACGCAGTATTTT. The complete variable domain, with remaining parts taken from reference TRBV7-9 and TRBJ2-3, reads DTGVSQNPRHKITKRGQNVTFRCDPISEHNRLYWYRQTLGQGPEFLTYFQNEAQLEKSRLLSDRFSAERPKGSFSTLEIQRTEQGDSAMYLCASSLLAPGDTQYFGPGTRLTVL.

The chain couples TRBV29-1 to TRBJ2-5; weak D call: TRBD1 (6 bases). The CDR3 contains 13 residues. The germline CDR1 and CDR2 sequences are SQVTM and ANQGSEA. V gave up 3 bases and J gave up 3 bases, with 11 bases separating them. CDR3 sequence reads: CSVEGRQEETQYF. The CDR3 DNA reads as TGCAGCGTTGAGGGGCGACAGGAAGAGACCCAGTACTTC.

This clone was seen a handful of times. The chain recombines TRBV9 with TRBJ2-2; 7 positions match TRBD2. Germline V gene sequence: CDR1 SGDLS, CDR2 YYNGEE. The CDR3 is 15 amino acids. V lost 3 bases, J lost 2 bases, and 4 bases stayed unmatched. CDR3 sequence (DNA): TGTGCCAGCAGCGACCGGGACTACAACACCGGGGAGCTGTTTTTT. It codes for CASSDRDYNTGELFF.

The chain links TRBV9 to TRBJ1-2; a possible D gene is TRBD1 (6 bases). This CDR3 region has 17 residues. Trimming removed 3 bases from V and 2 bases from J, with 20 bases in between. CDR1 SGDLS and CDR2 YYNGEE come from the germline V gene. The CDR3 DNA follows: TGTGCCAGCAGCGCTGGGACCCGGGACACGAAAAACTATGGCTACACCTTC. Translating it yields CASSAGTRDTKNYGYTF.

The chain employs TRBV6-4 and TRBJ1-5, with 9 positions matching TRBD1. J gave up 0 bases and V 2 bases, and 11 bases lay outside the gene matches. CDR1 and CDR2 from the germline V gene are MRHNA and SNTAGT. The CDR3 has 19 amino acids. CDR3 region: CASSDNAGQGSGSNQPQHF. The CDR3 DNA follows: TGTGCCAGCAGTGACAACGCCGGACAGGGGAGCGGTAGCAATCAGCCCCAGCATTTT.

The sample holds a few counts of this clone. The chain is built from TRBV27 and TRBJ2-4; either TRBD1 or TRBD2 may fit D (5 bases each). The CDR3 contains 13 residues. The germline V gene has CDR1 MNHEY and CDR2 SMNVEV (reference sequence). Trimming took off 7 bases at V and 7 bases at J, with 14 bases between the two ends. CDR3 sequence (DNA): TGTGCCAGCAAGGGACCCGGGACGAACATTCAGTACTTC. This translates into CASKGPGTNIQYF.

The V gene is TRBV9, the J gene TRBJ1-5, with 12 positions matching TRBD1. Per the germline V gene, CDR1 is SGDLS and CDR2 is YYNGEE. The length of the CDR3 is 17 residues. The J segment lost 2 bases and the V segment lost 4 bases, leaving 7 bases of the junction unmatched. The CDR3 here is CASSPGQGAWGNQPQHF. For the CDR3, the DNA is TGTGCCAGCAGCCCGGGACAGGGGGCATGGGGCAATCAGCCCCAGCATTTT.

The chain carries TRBV5-1 and TRBJ2-5, with 7 nucleotides matching TRBD2. Germline V CDR1 and CDR2: SGHRS, YFSETQ. The CDR3 is 14 residues long. V was clipped by 3 bases and J by 5 bases; unmatched bases: 7. CDR3 loop: CASSYGGGHETQYF. In nucleotides, the CDR3 is TGCGCCAGCAGCTACGGGGGAGGGCACGAGACCCAGTACTTC.

This clone was counted once. The CDR3 loop reads CASSSGQVGETQYF. The CDR3 coding sequence is TGTGCCAGCAGCTCGGGACAGGTCGGTGAGACCCAGTACTTC. The chain uses TRBV7-3 and TRBJ2-5; TRBD1 aligns across 8 bases. The V and J ends lost 4 bases and 5 bases, in that order; junction bases with no gene match: 6. The CDR3 spans 14 residues. Per the germline V gene, CDR1 is SGHTA and CDR2 is FQGTGA.

This clone was seen at least ten times. The chain couples TRBV28 to TRBJ2-1; tentatively, D is TRBD2 (6 bases). From germline, CDR1 is MDHEN and CDR2 SYDVKM. The CDR3 is 17 amino acids. V lost 3 bases and J lost 0, with 15 bases in between. CDR3 in DNA: TGTGCCAGCAGTTTGGGCCAAGCGGGCATCTCCTACAATGAGCAGTTCTTC. It encodes CASSLGQAGISYNEQFF.

The rearrangement uses TRBV5-1 and TRBJ1-1, with 10 bases lining up with TRBD1. Germline V CDR1 and CDR2: SGHRS, YFSETQ. The CDR3 totals 15 residues. V lost 2 bases to trimming and J lost 1 base; unmatched junction nucleotides: 2. DNA of the CDR3: TGCGCCAGCAGCTTCCGGGACAGGGGGAACACTGAAGCTTTCTTT. Protein sequence: CASSFRDRGNTEAFF. The full variable domain, completed using reference TRBV5-1 and TRBJ1-1, is KAGVTQTPRYLIKTRGQQVTLSCSPISGHRSVSWYQQTPGQGLQFLFEYFSETQRNKGNFPGRFSGRQFSNSRSEMNVSTLELGDSALYLCASSFRDRGNTEAFFGQGTRLTVV.

The CDR3 DNA reads as TGCGCCAGCAGCCAAGAATACGGGACAGGGGATAGTGGTGAAGCCAAAAACATTCAGTACTTC. Its translation is CASSQEYGTGDSGEAKNIQYF. The genes are TRBV4-3 and TRBJ2-4; 10 nucleotides line up with TRBD1. The V and J ends lost 0 bases and 0 bases, in that order; junction bases with no gene match: 14. CDR1 and CDR2 from the germline V gene are LGHNA and YSLEER. The length of the CDR3 is 21 residues.

The chain couples TRBV7-9 to TRBJ1-2; no clear D. The CDR3 sequence is 16 residues long. V lost 5 bases, J lost 4 bases, and 20 bases lay in between. Germline V gene sequence: CDR1 SEHNR, CDR2 FQNEAQ (reference sequence). The CDR3 coding sequence is TGTGCCAGCAGCACAACCGTTGATGTGGGGAGCTATGGCTACACCTTC. It encodes CASSTTVDVGSYGYTF.

V and J are TRBV27 and TRBJ2-7; 13 bases fit TRBD2. Germline V lookup: CDR1 MNHEY, CDR2 SMNVEV (reference sequence). The J segment lost 7 bases and the V segment lost 2 bases, leaving 5 bases of the junction unmatched. The CDR3 totals 15 residues. As DNA, the CDR3 is TGTGCCAGCAGTTTAGGGACTAGCGGGATTAGTGAGCAGTACTTC. As protein: CASSLGTSGISEQYF.

This rearrangement joins TRBV7-9 to TRBJ1-4; 8 bases are a match to TRBD1. J was trimmed by 0 bases and V by 3 bases; bases with no gene match: 9. CDR3 length: 18 amino acids. Germline CDR1 is SEHNR and CDR2 is FQNEAQ (reference sequence). The CDR3 DNA sequence: TGTGCCAGCAGCTTTTGGCAAGGACAGGGTGCAACTAATGAAAAACTGTTTTTT. Residues: CASSFWQGQGATNEKLFF.

V usage is TRBV6-5 and J usage is TRBJ2-1; TRBD2 agrees at 7 bases. The CDR3 length is 15 residues. Germline values: CDR1 MNHEY, CDR2 SVGAGI. V shed 2 bases and J 2 bases; nucleotides not matched to a gene: 3. The CDR3 spells CASSYQGLAYNEQFF. In DNA form, the CDR3 reads TGTGCCAGCAGTTACCAAGGACTAGCCTACAATGAGCAGTTCTTC.

V is TRBV6-6 and J is TRBJ2-1; 11 positions agree with TRBD2. With V trimmed by 7 bases and J by 4 bases, 9 bases remained unmatched. The CDR3 is 16 amino acids. The germline CDR1 and CDR2 sequences are MNHNY and SVGAGI (reference sequence). The CDR3 loop is CASTEPGLAAYNEQFF. The CDR3 DNA follows: TGTGCCAGCACCGAACCGGGACTAGCGGCTTACAATGAGCAGTTCTTC.

This clone was seen a few times. The rearrangement joins TRBV16 to TRBJ2-7; D is possibly TRBD1 or TRBD2 (6 bases each). V lost 4 bases and J 1 base, leaving 11 bases between the germline ends. The CDR3 is 14 residues long. CDR1 and CDR2 (germline): KGHSY, FQNENV. The CDR3 nucleotides are TGTGCCAGCAGCCGTGGGGGGCTTTCCTACGAGCAGTACTTC. As protein: CASSRGGLSYEQYF.